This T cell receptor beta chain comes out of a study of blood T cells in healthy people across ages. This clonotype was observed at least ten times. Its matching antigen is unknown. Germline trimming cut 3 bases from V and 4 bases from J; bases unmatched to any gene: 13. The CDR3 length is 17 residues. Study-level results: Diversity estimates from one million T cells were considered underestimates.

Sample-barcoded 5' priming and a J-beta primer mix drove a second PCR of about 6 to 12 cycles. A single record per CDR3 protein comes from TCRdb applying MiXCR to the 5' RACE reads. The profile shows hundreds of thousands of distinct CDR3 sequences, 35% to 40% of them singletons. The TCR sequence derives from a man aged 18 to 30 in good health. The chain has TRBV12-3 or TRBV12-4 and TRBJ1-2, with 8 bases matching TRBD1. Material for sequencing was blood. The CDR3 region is CASSFGQGSDLIYGYTF. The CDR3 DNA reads TGTGCCAGCAGTTTCGGACAGGGTTCCGACTTAATCTATGGCTACACCTTC.